Below are 25 T cell receptor beta chains sequenced from a single sample in a study of CD8 T cells in ankylosing spondylitis. TCRdb re-called the 5' RACE reads through MiXCR, storing one row per CDR3 protein. This sample has roughly 400,000 distinct CDR3 sequences, with around 20% found just once. Their antigens remain unidentified. The study, taken as a whole, reports: There was a TCR beta motif, made of fewer than 10 highly homologous variants, that appeared characteristic of ankylosing spondylitis blood.

Sequenced material: blood, either unsorted or a sorted T cell fraction (not recorded which). The receptors shown here come from a male donor with ankylosing spondylitis.

This clonotype was seen many times. The chain uses TRBV24-1 and TRBJ2-1, with 8 nucleotides matching TRBD2. Trimming removed 6 bases from V and 1 base from J; junction bases left unmatched: 4. CDR1 KGHDR and CDR2 SFDVKD come from the germline V gene. The CDR3 is made up of 15 amino acids. CDR3 region: CATSPRGGSYNEQFF. The CDR3 DNA follows: TGTGCCACCAGTCCCCGGGGGGGGTCCTACAATGAGCAGTTCTTC.

In its sample, this clonotype was seen many times. The V and J genes are TRBV29-1 and TRBJ1-3, with D perhaps TRBD1 (5 bases). The germline V gene encodes CDR1 SQVTM and CDR2 ANQGSEA. Deletions cut 6 bases from V and 0 bases from J, with 9 bases between. The CDR3 has 13 amino acids. Here the CDR3 DNA reads TGCAGCGTCGTACAGGTCTCTGGAAACACCATATATTTT. Protein: CSVVQVSGNTIYF.

The chain has TRBV21-1 and TRBJ2-7; no check of the table's D call, TRBD1, against the DNA was made. TRBV21-1 is noted as a pseudogene. The CDR3 has 15 residues. The DNA for the CDR3 is TGTGCCAGCAGCCCTCCGACAGATGGGTTATACGAGCAGTACTTC. Its translation is CASSPPTDGLYEQYF.

The V and J genes are TRBV7-3 and TRBJ1-6, with a weak D call TRBD1 (6 bases). The germline gives CDR1 SGHTA, CDR2 FQGTGA. Trimming stripped 2 bases from V and 7 bases from J, with 15 bases between. The CDR3 has 16 residues. CDR3 sequence (DNA): TGTGCCAGCAGCTTAGGGGGGCAGGCTCTAAATTCACCCCTCCACTTT. Translated: CASSLGGQALNSPLHF.

This clonotype was observed a few times. The chain is built from TRBV5-5 and TRBJ2-2; D perhaps matches TRBD2 (6 bases). This CDR3 is 16 amino acids long. V was pared by 3 bases and J by 3 bases, with 15 bases between. The germline V gene encodes CDR1 SGHKS and CDR2 YYEKEE (reference sequence). CDR3 in amino acids: CASSSEGPVDTGELFF. For the CDR3, the DNA is TGTGCCAGCAGCTCGGAGGGGCCCGTGGACACCGGGGAGCTGTTTTTT. Full variable domain (rest looked up from reference TRBV5-5 and TRBJ2-2): DAGVTQSPTHLIKTRGQQVTLRCSPISGHKSVSWYQQVLGQGPQFIFQYYEKEERGRGNFPDRFSARQFPNYSSELNVNALLLGDSALYLCASSSEGPVDTGELFFGEGSRLTVL.

The J gene is TRBJ2-5, the V gene TRBV9; 14 positions agree with TRBD2. Germline lookup yields CDR1 SGDLS and CDR2 YYNGEE. CDR3 length: 15 amino acids. Losses at the gene ends were 3 bases for V and 4 bases for J; bases not matched to a gene: 2. The CDR3, as DNA: TGTGCCAGCAGCGCGGGACTAGCGGGAGCAGAGACCCAGTACTTC. It specifies CASSAGLAGAETQYF.

This clonotype was counted only a few times. J is TRBJ2-7 and V is TRBV20-1; 8 positions match TRBD1. V lost 3 bases and J lost 5; bases outside the gene matches: 12. This CDR3 is 15 amino acids long. CDR1 and CDR2 (germline): DFQATT, SNEGSKA (reference sequence). The CDR3 reads CSASDSDRGSDEQYF. The DNA for the CDR3 is TGCAGTGCTAGTGATAGTGACAGGGGATCCGACGAGCAGTACTTC.

This clonotype was seen many times. This sequence joins TRBV12-3 or TRBV12-4 and TRBJ2-1; TRBD2 matches 9 bases. This CDR3 is built from 15 residues. V lost 7 bases, J lost 8 bases, and 12 bases stayed unmatched. In nucleotides, the CDR3 is TGTGCCAGCAAAGCCGGGACTAGCCTTATCTATGAGCAGTTCTTC. Translation: CASKAGTSLIYEQFF.

The sample holds a few counts of this clonotype. J is TRBJ2-7 and V is TRBV20-1; TRBD1 matches at 8 bases. The CDR3 length is 14 residues. Germline V CDR1 and CDR2: DFQATT, SNEGSKA (reference sequence). V lost 4 bases, J lost 2 bases, and 7 bases stayed unmatched. This CDR3 is CSATGQGFTYEQYF. The CDR3 region has the DNA TGCAGTGCTACTGGACAGGGTTTCACCTACGAGCAGTACTTC.

This clonotype has just a few counts. The V call is TRBV5-1, the J call TRBJ2-1, with D maybe TRBD2 (6 bases). The V and J ends lost 4 bases and 0 bases respectively, with 14 bases between them. The CDR3 covers 16 residues. Per the germline V gene, CDR1 is SGHRS and CDR2 is YFSETQ. This chain's CDR3 is CASSLGSFSSYNEQFF. The CDR3 region has the DNA TGCGCCAGCAGCCTCGGGAGTTTCAGCTCCTACAATGAGCAGTTCTTC.

This clonotype was seen a few times. J is TRBJ2-1 and V is TRBV5-1, with TRBD1 matching 8 bases. V shed 0 bases, J shed 2 bases, and the junction held 4 bases outside the gene matches. This CDR3 comprises 16 residues. The germline CDR1 and CDR2 sequences are SGHRS and YFSETQ. CDR3 DNA: TGCGCCAGCAGCTTGGGCCTGGGACAGGCCTACAATGAGCAGTTCTTC. Translation: CASSLGLGQAYNEQFF. The whole variable domain, filled in from reference TRBV5-1 and TRBJ2-1, reads KAGVTQTPRYLIKTRGQQVTLSCSPISGHRSVSWYQQTPGQGLQFLFEYFSETQRNKGNFPGRFSGRQFSNSRSEMNVSTLELGDSALYLCASSLGLGQAYNEQFFGPGTRLTVL.

The chain combines TRBV6-5 with TRBJ1-1, with a tentative D call TRBD1 (5 bases). Trimming stripped 0 bases from V and 6 bases from J, with 20 bases between. The CDR3 is 17 amino acids. CDR1 MNHEY and CDR2 SVGAGI come from the germline V gene. For the CDR3, the DNA is TGTGCCAGCAGTTACTCGAGAAGTGGGCCAGGAGGGGCTGAAGCTTTCTTT. Translating it yields CASSYSRSGPGGAEAFF.

This chain uses TRBV28 with TRBJ2-5; 8 bases map to TRBD2. Germline V gene data show CDR1 as MDHEN and CDR2 as SYDVKM. The CDR3 covers 17 residues. Unmatched junction bases numbered 9, after V lost 1 base and J lost 2 bases. CDR3 residues: CASSLSSGSPKQETQYF. CDR3 nucleotide sequence: TGTGCCAGCAGTTTATCTAGCGGGTCCCCTAAGCAAGAGACCCAGTACTTC. The entire variable domain, with the rest obtained from reference TRBV28 and TRBJ2-5, is as follows: DVKVTQSSRYLVKRTGEKVFLECVQDMDHENMFWYRQDPGLGLRLIYFSYDVKMKEKGDIPEGYSVSREKKERFSLILESASTNQTSMYLCASSLSSGSPKQETQYFGPGTRLLVL.

V is TRBV15 and J is TRBJ2-2; 8 nucleotides align to TRBD1. Germline CDR1 and CDR2: LNHNV and YYDKDF (reference sequence). The V gene end was trimmed by 8 bases and the J gene end by 1 base; junction bases not matched to a gene: 3. This CDR3 comprises 14 residues. CDR3 DNA: TGTGCCACCGAAGGGACAGGGAACACCGGGGAGCTGTTTTTT. Protein: CATEGTGNTGELFF.

This clonotype was seen only a few times. The chain couples TRBV18 to TRBJ2-7; the match to TRBD1 covers 8 bases. Per the germline V gene, CDR1 is KGHSH and CDR2 is LQKENI. J was trimmed by 2 bases and V by 3 bases; bases with no gene match: 3. This CDR3 has 14 residues. Here the CDR3 DNA reads TGTGCCAGCTCACCGGGACAGGCCACCTACGAGCAGTACTTC. It encodes CASSPGQATYEQYF.

This clonotype was detected a few times. V is TRBV29-1 and J is TRBJ2-7; 10 bases are shared with TRBD2. CDR1 is SQVTM, CDR2 ANQGSEA, per germline. V shed 6 bases, J shed 2 bases, and the junction held 4 bases outside the gene matches. The CDR3 is made up of 13 amino acids. CDR3 DNA sequence: TGCAGCGTGAGGACTAGCGGTCCCTACGAGCAGTACTTC. Translated, it gives CSVRTSGPYEQYF.

A few counts support this clonotype. This rearrangement joins TRBV20-1 to TRBJ2-5, with D possibly called TRBD1 or TRBD2 (5 bases each). V dropped 6 bases and J dropped 5 bases, with 19 bases sitting between them. The CDR3 runs 14 residues. Germline V lookup: CDR1 DFQATT, CDR2 SNEGSKA (reference sequence). This CDR3 reads CSAHPTGASETQYF. CDR3 in DNA: TGCAGTGCGCATCCTACCGGGGCCTCCGAGACCCAGTACTTC.

Only a few counts were recorded for this clonotype. The chain recombines TRBV5-1 with TRBJ2-5; 8 bases are shared with TRBD2. V was pared by 1 base and J by 5 bases, with 10 bases of the junction left unmatched. The CDR3 extends over 16 amino acids. CDR1 is SGHRS and CDR2 is YFSETQ in the germline V gene. CDR3 DNA: TGCGCCAGCAGCTTGATCTTCCGGGAGGGGTCGGAGACCCAGTACTTC. Encoded protein: CASSLIFREGSETQYF.

This clonotype was detected only a few times. The rearrangement links TRBV5-6 to TRBJ1-6; D gene unclear. Trimming left V 9 bases short and J 10 bases short, with 23 bases between. Germline CDR1 and CDR2: SGHDT and YYEEEE. The CDR3 is 15 residues long. This chain's CDR3 is CATPLFGQPSSPLHF. The DNA for the CDR3 is TGTGCCACCCCTCTCTTTGGCCAGCCCAGCTCACCCCTCCACTTT.

Only one count was recorded for this clonotype. This chain connects TRBV3-1 to TRBJ1-3, with a weak D call TRBD1 (6 bases). This CDR3 has 15 amino acids. Germline V gene sequence: CDR1 LGHDT, CDR2 YNNKEL (reference sequence). Trimming cost V 1 base and J 3 bases, with 10 bases left between them. The CDR3 DNA reads as TGTGCCAGCAGCCAAGTAGGGGGAGGTGGAAACACCATATATTTT. Translated: CASSQVGGGGNTIYF.

The CDR3 bases are TGTGCCAGCAGTTCCCCTGGGCGGAGCTCCTACGAGCAGTACTTC. This sequence encodes CASSSPGRSSYEQYF. The rearrangement uses TRBV28 and TRBJ2-7; no reliable D call. This CDR3 is 15 amino acids long. Germline V CDR1 and CDR2: MDHEN, SYDVKM. Trimming took 4 bases from V and 0 from J, leaving 13 bases between them.

This clonotype was seen a handful of times. V is TRBV24-1 and J is TRBJ2-1, with TRBD2 matching 8 bases. The CDR3 covers 18 residues. Germline lookup yields CDR1 KGHDR and CDR2 SFDVKD. Unmatched junction bases numbered 9, after V lost 3 bases and J lost 0 bases. CDR3 region: CATSDPGTRISSYNEQFF. For the CDR3, the DNA is TGTGCCACCAGTGATCCGGGGACTAGGATAAGCTCCTACAATGAGCAGTTCTTC.

The chain joins TRBV5-1 to TRBJ2-5; 7 bases agree with TRBD1. J lost 4 bases, V lost 0 bases, and 3 bases had no gene match. The V gene's germline CDR1 is SGHRS and CDR2 YFSETQ. This CDR3 has 14 residues. CDR3: CASSLGQGLETQYF. DNA of the CDR3: TGCGCCAGCAGCTTGGGACAGGGTCTAGAGACCCAGTACTTC.

This clonotype was seen a handful of times. The rearrangement links TRBV3-1 to TRBJ1-5; D uncertain. CDR1 and CDR2 (germline): LGHDT, YNNKEL (reference sequence). V lost 4 bases and J 2 bases, leaving 12 bases between the germline ends. This CDR3 is 15 amino acids long. As DNA, the CDR3 is TGTGCCAGCAGCCCCTCAGGAAAGCGCAATCAGCCCCAGCATTTT. Its translation is CASSPSGKRNQPQHF.

The V call is TRBV7-8, the J call TRBJ2-7; D is possibly TRBD1 (6 bases). Germline CDR1 and CDR2: SGHVS and FQNEAQ. The CDR3 covers 13 residues. The ends were cut back, 0 bases at V and 6 bases at J, with 9 bases in the middle. The CDR3 is CASSLASGVEQYF. For the CDR3, the DNA is TGTGCCAGCAGCTTAGCTTCAGGGGTCGAGCAGTACTTC.